This is a list of T cell receptor beta chains from one sample in a study of cytomegalovirus exposure and HLA in healthy donors. Measured with immunoSEQ multiplex PCR; TCRdb has only the in-frame clones, and not every one. The sample carries around 130,000 clones, around 57% recorded once. The sequencing input was PBMCs. All receptors come from a male donor in good health and CMV-seronegative. Each CDR3 is given with its conserved first and last residue. Fields, in order: J gene, V gene, D gene, clone size, CDR3 protein, CDR3 DNA. The D gene is left open where the match is weak. Clone size is given for some rows only: seen once, a few or many times, or a class if the clone is expanded.

TRBJ2-5 TRBV9 NA few CASSAHSGRGMETQYF TGTGCCAGCAGCGCCCATTCGGGTAGGGGCATGGAGACCCAGTACTTC
TRBJ2-7 TRBV5-1 TRBD2 few CASSSLAGEYEQYF TGCGCCAGCAGCTCACTAGCGGGGGAATACGAGCAGTACTTC
TRBJ1-5 TRBV27 NA few CASSLSQGRNQPQHF TGTGCCAGCAGTTTATCACAGGGTCGGAATCAGCCCCAGCATTTT
TRBJ2-3 TRBV4-3 NA NA CASSQEGAGRDTQYF TGCGCCAGCAGCCAAGAAGGGGCGGGGAGGGATACGCAGTATTTT
TRBJ2-5 TRBV7-2 TRBD2 NA CASRAGGRETQYF TGTGCCAGCAGGGCGGGGGGGCGAGAGACCCAGTACTTC
TRBJ2-3 TRBV30 NA NA CAWSHTSDTQYF TGTGCCTGGAGTCATACTAGCGATACGCAGTATTTT
TRBJ2-1 TRBV5-5 TRBD2 NA CASSLIPPGLAGNEQFF TGTGCCAGCAGCTTAATTCCCCCGGGACTAGCAGGAAATGAGCAGTTCTTC
TRBJ2-7 TRBV7-9 NA NA CASSPDTRGGEQYF TGTGCCAGCAGCCCCGACACGCGGGGCGGCGAGCAGTACTTC
TRBJ1-6 TRBV19 NA few CASSAAVTGSPLHF TGTGCCAGTAGTGCGGCAGTCACAGGTTCACCCCTCCACTTT
TRBJ2-5 TRBV9 TRBD2 few CASSPGLAGTEETQYF TGTGCCAGCAGCCCGGGACTAGCGGGGACCGAAGAGACCCAGTACTTC
TRBJ2-3 TRBV11-2 NA NA CASRDTNRRSTDTQYF TGTGCCAGCAGAGACACCAACAGGAGAAGCACAGATACGCAGTATTTT
TRBJ1-2 TRBV4-1 TRBD1 NA CASSQEGTGSNYGYTF TGCGCCAGCAGCCAAGAGGGGACAGGGTCAAACTATGGCTACACCTTC
TRBJ2-5 TRBV7-9 TRBD2 NA CASSLLGLQETQYF TGTGCCAGCAGCTTATTGGGACTACAAGAGACCCAGTACTTC
TRBJ1-5 TRBV7-2 NA few CASSPQGNSNQPQHF TGTGCCAGCAGCCCACAGGGCAATAGCAATCAGCCCCAGCATTTT
TRBJ2-7 TRBV5-1 TRBD1 once CASSPGQGKYEQYF TGCGCCAGCTCGCCGGGACAGGGAAAGTACGAGCAGTACTTC
TRBJ2-1 TRBV2 TRBD2 few CASSRNLAGGYNEQFF TGTGCCAGCAGTCGGAACCTAGCGGGGGGCTACAATGAGCAGTTCTTC
TRBJ1-1 TRBV18 NA once CASSPGENTEAFF TGTGCCAGCTCACCGGGAGAGAACACTGAAGCTTTCTTT
TRBJ2-4 TRBV6-5 NA NA CASSYSGAKNIQYF TGTGCCAGCAGTTACTCCGGGGCCAAAAACATTCAGTACTTC
TRBJ2-5 TRBV4-2 NA few CASSHGRRGGLQETQYF TGTGCCAGCAGCCACGGGAGGAGGGGGGGCCTCCAAGAGACCCAGTACTTC
TRBJ1-4 TRBV30 TRBD1 once CAWSVPRDRVNEKLFF TGTGCCTGGAGTGTACCTCGGGACAGGGTGAATGAAAAACTGTTTTTT
TRBJ1-1 TRBV29-1 NA NA CSVSEAFF TGCAGCGTCTCTGAAGCTTTCTTT
TRBJ1-2 TRBV7-8 NA NA CASSLAPRGGVFGYTF TGTGCCAGCAGCTTAGCCCCAAGGGGGGGAGTTTTTGGCTACACCTTC
TRBJ1-4 TRBV5-4 NA once CASSLGQATNEKLFF TGTGCCAGCAGCTTGGGGCAGGCAACTAATGAAAAACTGTTTTTT
TRBJ2-7 TRBV19 TRBD2 once CASSRSGTSGGLEQYF TGTGCCAGTAGTAGATCCGGGACTAGCGGAGGTTTGGAGCAGTACTTC
TRBJ2-7 TRBV28 NA NA CASSSEQFYEQYF TGTGCCAGCAGTTCGGAACAGTTCTACGAGCAGTACTTC
TRBJ2-2 TRBV2 NA NA CASSERWGAGELFF TGTGCCAGCAGTGAAAGGTGGGGCGCCGGGGAGCTGTTTTTT
TRBJ1-1 TRBV5-1 NA NA CASSLVQGWGAFF TGCGCCAGCAGCTTGGTCCAGGGTTGGGGAGCTTTCTTT
TRBJ2-1 TRBV5-1 TRBD2 few CASSLGTSEYNEQFF TGCGCCAGCAGCTTGGGGACTAGCGAGTACAATGAGCAGTTCTTC
TRBJ1-6 TRBV5-1 NA NA CASSPYTRAAVNSPLHF TGCGCCAGCAGCCCCTACACGAGGGCAGCTGTTAATTCACCCCTCCACTTT
TRBJ2-7 TRBV6-1 TRBD2 once CASSDWGAGGGYEQYF TGTGCCAGCAGTGACTGGGGAGCGGGGGGAGGCTACGAGCAGTACTTC
TRBJ2-3 TRBV27 NA NA CASSLSLPTALTDTQYF TGTGCCAGCAGTTTAAGTCTACCGACAGCTTTAACAGATACGCAGTATTTT
TRBJ1-4 TRBV19 TRBD1 NA CASSLLGWDRDEKLFF TGTGCCAGTAGTCTCCTCGGGTGGGACAGGGATGAAAAACTGTTTTTT
TRBJ2-7 TRBV7-2 NA NA CASSFGAYEQYF TGTGCCAGCAGCTTTGGAGCCTACGAGCAGTACTTC
TRBJ2-7 TRBV30 TRBD1 NA CAGQSTPGGTYEQYF TGTGCCGGTCAGTCCACGCCAGGGGGCACCTACGAGCAGTACTTC
TRBJ2-3 TRBV7-9 TRBD1 NA CASSLGTGRDTQYF TGTGCCAGCAGCTTAGGGACAGGCAGAGATACGCAGTATTTT
TRBJ1-1 TRBV5-4 NA NA CASTQRGNTEAFF TGTGCCAGCACCCAGCGGGGGAACACTGAAGCTTTCTTT
TRBJ2-2 TRBV5-1 TRBD1 NA CASSLRRDRDAGELFF TGCGCCAGCAGCTTGCGCCGGGACAGGGATGCCGGGGAGCTGTTTTTT
TRBJ2-7 TRBV6-1 NA NA CASTQGSLQYF TGTGCCAGCACCCAGGGTAGTTTGCAGTACTTC
TRBJ2-3 TRBV11-1 TRBD2 few CASSLVPSGGRTDTQYF TGTGCCAGCAGCTTAGTTCCTAGCGGGGGGCGCACAGATACGCAGTATTTT
TRBJ2-1 TRBV19 TRBD2 NA CASSFPVVFSGADNEQFF TGTGCCAGTAGTTTTCCGGTGGTGTTTAGCGGGGCCGACAATGAGCAGTTCTTC
TRBJ2-1 TRBV4-1 TRBD2 few CASSRSGGYNEQFF TGCGCCAGCAGTCGCAGCGGGGGGTACAATGAGCAGTTCTTC
TRBJ2-5 TRBV10-3 NA NA CAISPAAQETQYF TGTGCCATCAGTCCCGCGGCCCAAGAGACCCAGTACTTC
TRBJ2-1 TRBV21-1 NA medium-sized CASSERPDREEAGGLWNEQFF TGTGCCAGCAGCGAACGCCCCGACAGGGAAGAGGCGGGGGGACTCTGGAATGAGCAGTTCTTC
TRBJ2-7 TRBV27 TRBD1 NA CASSLSLGTAVSYEQYF TGTGCCAGCAGTTTATCTCTGGGGACAGCGGTTTCCTACGAGCAGTACTTC
TRBJ2-7 TRBV7-2 TRBD2 NA CASSLASGLADISSYEQYF TGTGCCAGCAGCTTAGCATCGGGACTAGCGGACATTAGCTCCTACGAGCAGTACTTC
TRBJ1-6 TRBV6-5 TRBD1 NA CASSLTGGGSVPLHF TGTGCCAGCAGCCTTACAGGGGGCGGTTCGGTACCCCTCCACTTT
TRBJ1-2 TRBV29-1 NA NA CSVEGVRGNGYTF TGCAGCGTTGAAGGGGTACGGGGGAATGGCTACACCTTC
TRBJ2-5 TRBV7-6 NA NA CASSLFQETQYF TGTGCCAGCAGCCTATTCCAAGAGACCCAGTACTTC
TRBJ2-5 TRBV7-9 TRBD1 NA CASSPRDRARETQYF TGTGCCAGCAGCCCCCGGGACAGGGCAAGAGAGACCCAGTACTTC
TRBJ2-1 TRBV11-2 NA NA CASSLVSYNEQFF TGTGCCAGCAGCTTAGTCAGTTACAATGAGCAGTTCTTC
TRBJ2-1 TRBV15 NA few CATSRNINNEQFF TGTGCCACCAGCAGGAACATAAACAATGAGCAGTTCTTC
TRBJ2-2 TRBV6-6 TRBD1 NA CASSPRTGAGELFF TGTGCCAGCAGTCCTAGGACAGGGGCCGGGGAGCTGTTTTTT
TRBJ1-4 TRBV5-8 NA NA CASSLDSGGKNEKLFF TGTGCCAGCAGCTTGGATTCCGGGGGGAAAAATGAAAAACTGTTTTTT
TRBJ2-5 TRBV5-4 NA NA CASSLGASEETQYF TGTGCCAGCAGCTTGGGGGCTAGCGAAGAGACCCAGTACTTC
TRBJ1-5 TRBV2 TRBD1 few CASQTGAAGQPQHF TGTGCCAGCCAGACAGGGGCGGCGGGGCAGCCCCAGCATTTT
TRBJ1-3 TRBV6-5 TRBD1 NA CACSSGTGVSGNTIYF TGTGCCTGCAGTTCGGGGACAGGCGTCTCTGGAAACACCATATATTTT
TRBJ2-7 TRBV9 NA few CASSVDSSSYYEQYF TGTGCCAGCAGCGTAGATAGTAGCTCATATTACGAGCAGTACTTC
TRBJ2-3 TRBV5-6 TRBD1 NA CASSAGAGQGTDTQYF TGTGCCAGCAGTGCGGGGGCGGGACAGGGGACAGATACGCAGTATTTT
TRBJ1-4 TRBV15 NA NA CATSRDLLPAGEKLFF TGTGCCACCAGCAGAGATCTCTTGCCTGCGGGAGAAAAACTGTTTTTT
TRBJ2-1 TRBV14 TRBD1 NA CASGPGTGIDNEQFF TGTGCCAGCGGGCCCGGGACAGGGATTGACAATGAGCAGTTCTTC